This T cell receptor (beta chain) was sequenced during a study of blood T cells in healthy people across ages. Regarding the study as a whole: Long-lived and aged donors differed, with more naive CD4+ cells and higher diversity in the long-lived. Because donor CMV status was unknown, expanded clonotype changes were possibly confounded. Higher naive T cell percentage went strongly together with higher TCR beta diversity. Measured against age, TCR beta diversity per million T cells decreased in a roughly linear manner.

Per germline, CDR1 SGHTA and CDR2 FQGNSA. Losses at the gene ends were 0 bases for V and 4 bases for J; bases not matched to a gene: 4. The CDR3 extends over 15 amino acids. PCR was performed a second time for about 7 to 11 cycles using a sample-barcoded 5' primer and a J-beta primer mix. A single record per CDR3 protein comes from TCRdb applying MiXCR to the 5' RACE reads. The data show almost 1 million distinct CDR3 sequences, 51% seen once. The table lists this clonotype with a few counts. The antigen is unknown. The sequence came from a woman aged 55-69 years in good health. The V and J genes are TRBV7-2 and TRBJ2-7; 9 bases are shared with TRBD2. Sequences were obtained from blood. CDR3 loop: CASSLAVAGVYEQYF. Written as DNA, the CDR3 is TGTGCCAGCAGCTTAGCCGTAGCGGGAGTGTACGAGCAGTACTTC.